This passage covers 14 T cell receptor beta chains from one sample sequenced in a study of blood T cell repertoires in COVID-19. The repertoire was sequenced with immunoSEQ multiplex PCR; TCRdb's copy has only in-frame clones and lacks some. The profile shows about 350,000 clones, roughly nine tenths of them singletons. The sample was peripheral blood. Every receptor here comes from a woman in her fifties or sixties with COVID-19, enrolled during active disease.

This rearrangement joins TRBV5-5 to TRBJ1-5, with 7 positions matching TRBD1. V was clipped by 4 bases and J by 3 bases; unmatched bases: 4. The CDR3 contains 14 residues. Germline lookup yields CDR1 SGHKS and CDR2 YYEKEE (reference sequence). Here the CDR3 reads CASSMDRYNQPQHF. The CDR3 coding sequence is TGTGCCAGCAGCATGGACAGGTACAATCAGCCCCAGCATTTT.

The chain carries TRBV7-3 and TRBJ2-1; a weak D match, TRBD1 (6 bases). Germline V gives CDR1 SGHTA, CDR2 FQGTGA. The CDR3 extends over 17 amino acids. The V gene lost 1 base and the J gene lost 8 bases, with 21 bases spanning the gap. CDR3 region: CASSLNRGSYGGDEQFF. For the CDR3, the DNA is TGTGCCAGCAGCTTAAATCGGGGCTCTTATGGGGGCGATGAGCAGTTCTTC. Variable domain in full (rest from reference TRBV7-3 and TRBJ2-1): GAGVSQTPSNKVTEKGKYVELRCDPISGHTALYWYRQSLGQGPEFLIYFQGTGAADDSGLPNDRFFAVRPEGSVSTLKIQRTERGDSAVYLCASSLNRGSYGGDEQFFGPGTRLTVL.

The V gene is TRBV28, the J gene TRBJ2-1, with 10 nucleotides matching TRBD2. V lost 3 bases, J lost 11 bases, and 10 bases stayed unmatched. This CDR3 region has 15 residues. Germline CDR1 MDHEN, CDR2 SYDVKM. The CDR3 loop is CASSLGLAIGSKQFF. The DNA for the CDR3 is TGTGCCAGCAGTTTGGGACTAGCGATCGGCAGCAAGCAGTTCTTC.

Of note for this clone: In the same sample, other DNA sequences code for this CDR3. This chain uses TRBV15 with TRBJ1-5; 10 bases line up with TRBD1. Germline V CDR1 and CDR2: LNHNV, YYDKDF (reference sequence). CDR3 length equals 15 residues. Unmatched junction bases numbered 5, after V lost 5 bases and J lost 4 bases. The CDR3 DNA reads as TGTGCCACCAGCCGGGGGACAGGGGATAATCAGCCCCAGCATTTT. Translating gives CATSRGTGDNQPQHF.

Notes on this clone: Different DNA sequences within this sample yield the same CDR3. The chain uses TRBV5-1 and TRBJ2-1; possible D gene TRBD1, 6 bases. With 4 bases removed from V and 0 bases from J, the gap between germline ends came to 11 bases. The CDR3 totals 15 residues. The germline V gene encodes CDR1 SGHRS and CDR2 YFSETQ. The CDR3 protein is CASSPGQSSYNEQFF. In DNA form, the CDR3 reads TGCGCCAGCAGCCCAGGACAGAGCTCCTACAATGAGCAGTTCTTC.

This sequence joins TRBV4-1 and TRBJ2-1; the match to TRBD2 covers 8 bases. Germline CDR1 MGHRA, CDR2 YSYEKL. The CDR3 is made up of 20 amino acids. V lost 1 base, J lost 0 bases, and 14 bases stayed unmatched. The CDR3 reads CASSQGAAASGQSSYNEQFF. The CDR3 DNA sequence: TGCGCCAGCAGCCAAGGTGCGGCAGCTAGCGGGCAGAGCTCCTACAATGAGCAGTTCTTC.

The V gene is TRBV5-1, the J gene TRBJ2-1; TRBD1 matches at 8 bases. The V segment lost 0 bases and the J segment 5 bases; nucleotides outside the gene matches: 7. CDR3 size: 16 residues. CDR1 and CDR2 (germline): SGHRS, YFSETQ. CDR3 region: CASSLGPGGADNEQFF. The CDR3 nucleotides read TGCGCCAGCAGCTTGGGCCCAGGGGGCGCGGACAATGAGCAGTTCTTC. Looking up the rest from reference TRBV5-1 and TRBJ2-1 gives the full variable domain: KAGVTQTPRYLIKTRGQQVTLSCSPISGHRSVSWYQQTPGQGLQFLFEYFSETQRNKGNFPGRFSGRQFSNSRSEMNVSTLELGDSALYLCASSLGPGGADNEQFFGPGTRLTVL.

This clone was counted once. The chain is built from TRBV27 and TRBJ1-1; TRBD1 aligns across 8 bases. J lost 4 bases, V lost 2 bases, and 3 bases had no gene match. The CDR3 runs to 14 residues. Germline-derived CDR1 and CDR2 are MNHEY and SMNVEV (reference sequence). CDR3 sequence (DNA): TGTGCCAGCAGTTTAGACAGGGGATTCACTGAAGCTTTCTTT. It translates to CASSLDRGFTEAFF.

This clone was recorded once. The rearrangement uses TRBV5-1 and TRBJ1-6; 7 positions agree with TRBD1. The CDR3 spans 15 residues. The J segment lost 3 bases and the V segment lost 4 bases, leaving 4 bases of the junction unmatched. Per germline, CDR1 SGHRS and CDR2 YFSETQ. CDR3 coding DNA: TGCGCCAGCAGCACCTCAGGGGGCTATAATTCACCCCTCCACTTT. As protein: CASSTSGGYNSPLHF.

The chain joins TRBV7-5 to TRBJ1-5; TRBD1 is taken as the D call from the table, unchecked against the DNA. TRBV7-5 is noted as a pseudogene. This CDR3 comprises 15 residues. The DNA for the CDR3 is TGTGTCAGAAGAACTGACAGGGGCGGCAATCAGCCCCAGCATTTT. Residues: CVRRTDRGGNQPQHF.

A single count supports this clone. The chain combines TRBV5-1 with TRBJ2-7, with 9 bases fitting TRBD1. The CDR3 is 13 amino acids. Germline values: CDR1 SGHRS, CDR2 YFSETQ. The V segment lost 4 bases and the J segment 6 bases; nucleotides outside the gene matches: 5. CDR3 sequence reads: CASSLQGASEQYF. The CDR3 bases are TGCGCCAGCAGCCTACAGGGGGCAAGCGAGCAGTACTTC.

This clone was observed a single time. This rearrangement joins TRBV5-1 to TRBJ1-1, with D hard to call. The CDR3 is 15 residues long. V lost 0 bases to trimming and J lost 3 bases, with 12 bases between them. Germline CDR1 SGHRS, CDR2 YFSETQ. The chain's CDR3 is CASSLAAPRDTEAFF. CDR3 DNA: TGCGCCAGCAGCTTGGCCGCCCCGAGGGACACTGAAGCTTTCTTT.

V gene TRBV6-1 combines with J gene TRBJ1-2, with D unclear. The CDR3 totals 13 residues. CDR1 and CDR2 from the germline V gene are MNHNS and SASEGT. V lost 3 bases and J 4 bases, leaving 9 bases between the germline ends. The CDR3 DNA follows: TGTGCCAGCAGTGACGAGAGTGTCTATGGCTACACCTTC. Translated, it gives CASSDESVYGYTF.

This sequence joins TRBV3-1 (or the pseudogene TRBV3-2) and TRBJ1-5, with 9 bases fitting TRBD1. The trim removed 6 bases at V and 4 bases at J, leaving 16 bases unmatched. In germline, CDR1 is LGHDT, CDR2 YNNKEL (reference sequence). The CDR3 loop spans 18 amino acids. CDR3 sequence reads: CASSVSPGQGPLNQPQHF. The CDR3, as DNA: TGTGCCAGCAGTGTATCACCGGGACAGGGTCCTCTAAATCAGCCCCAGCATTTT.